This TCR beta chain was profiled in a study of shared clonotypes between healthy human individuals. Turning to the study itself: CD4 naive cells filled three plates per donor, CD4 memory three, CD8 naive two and CD8 memory one.

This clone has a single count. The protocol was immunoSEQ multiplex PCR, while the TCRdb copy is restricted to in-frame clones and leaves out a portion. The data show about 2.2 million clones, about 93% seen once. Naive CD8 cells lacked CD45RO, underwent positive selection for CCR7 and left out terminally differentiated effector memory CD45RA+ cells. The specimen was naive CD8+ T cells from PBMCs. This clonotype originated in a man younger than 35 in good health. Some clones in this sample may be carry-over from other donors' samples.

The DNA of the CDR3 is TGTGCCAGCAGCGAGTCGGCAGGGGATGGCTACGAGCAGTACTTC. Amino acids: CASSESAGDGYEQYF. J is TRBJ2-7 and V is TRBV5-4; perhaps TRBD1 as D (6 bases). In germline, CDR1 is SGHNT, CDR2 YYREEE (reference sequence). Trimming removed 4 bases from V and 3 bases from J, with 17 bases in between. CDR3 length equals 15 residues.